Shown below are 12 T cell receptor beta chains from a single sample sequenced in a study of blood T cell repertoires in COVID-19. Produced via immunoSEQ multiplex PCR; TCRdb's table is partial and in-frame only. This table holds about 80,000 clones, roughly four fifths found once. The material sequenced was peripheral blood. These receptor sequences come from a human donor in a cohort sampled during active COVID-19.

This chain links TRBV5-1 with TRBJ2-5, with TRBD2 as a possible D gene (6 bases). Germline V gene sequence: CDR1 SGHRS, CDR2 YFSETQ. This CDR3 has 15 residues. Trimming cost V 3 bases and J 1 base, with 13 bases left between them. CDR3 nucleotide sequence: TGCGCCAGCAGCTCTGGCGGGGCGATCCAAGAGACCCAGTACTTC. Translated: CASSSGGAIQETQYF.

The chain is built from TRBV4-2 and TRBJ1-5, with D perhaps TRBD1 (6 bases). This CDR3 region has 17 residues. The germline CDR1 and CDR2 sequences are LGHNA and YNFKEQ. V lost 0 bases and J 3 bases, leaving 15 bases between the germline ends. The CDR3 loop reads CASSQELTGNDNQPQHF. In DNA, the CDR3 is TGTGCCAGCAGCCAAGAACTAACAGGGAATGACAATCAGCCCCAGCATTTT.

This clone was found a few times. This chain joins TRBV5-5 and TRBJ1-1; D unresolved. CDR1 is SGHKS, CDR2 YYEKEE, per germline (reference sequence). V dropped 3 bases and J dropped 4 bases, with 7 bases sitting between them. The CDR3 covers 12 residues. CDR3 DNA sequence: TGTGCCAGCAGCTCTACAGTCACTGAAGCTTTCTTT. Translation gives CASSSTVTEAFF.

The chain uses TRBV6-5 and TRBJ1-4, with 8 bases that match TRBD1. CDR1 and CDR2 from the germline V gene are MNHEY and SVGAGI. Losses at the gene ends were 0 bases for V and 8 bases for J; bases not matched to a gene: 5. This CDR3 spans 15 amino acids. The CDR3 reads CASSYSTGAGEKLFF. The CDR3 bases are TGTGCCAGCAGTTACTCGACAGGGGCTGGAGAAAAACTGTTTTTT.

The genes are TRBV6-5 and TRBJ1-1; no definite D call. The CDR3 has 13 residues. The germline V gene encodes CDR1 MNHEY and CDR2 SVGAGI. The germline V and J ends were trimmed by 7 bases and 3 bases, with 12 bases remaining between them. CDR3 DNA sequence: TGTGCCAGCACCCGGGAACGGTACACTGAAGCTTTCTTT. Protein sequence: CASTRERYTEAFF.

The CDR3: CASSPQGNRNEQFF. The CDR3 DNA follows: TGTGCCAGCTCACCCCAGGGAAATAGGAATGAGCAGTTCTTC. V is TRBV18 and J is TRBJ2-1; D might be TRBD1 (5 bases). The CDR3 sequence is 14 residues long. CDR1 is KGHSH and CDR2 is LQKENI in the germline V gene. Between the trimmed V and J ends, which lost 3 bases and 7 bases, there was a span of 13 bases.

The chain links TRBV28 to TRBJ1-1; perhaps TRBD1 as D (5 bases). Germline V gene data show CDR1 as MDHEN and CDR2 as SYDVKM. V dropped 6 bases and J dropped 0 bases, with 17 bases sitting between them. The CDR3 contains 16 residues. CDR3 region: CASSSPGGNMNTEAFF. CDR3 nucleotide sequence: TGTGCCAGCAGCTCCCCCGGGGGGAACATGAACACTGAAGCTTTCTTT.

The chain is built from TRBV4-1 and TRBJ2-7, with D possibly being TRBD1 (6 bases). The germline V and J ends were trimmed by 4 bases and 2 bases, with 9 bases remaining between them. CDR1 and CDR2 (germline): MGHRA, YSYEKL. The CDR3 length is 13 residues. The CDR3 is CASSPWDTYEQYF. CDR3 coding DNA: TGCGCCAGCAGCCCATGGGACACCTACGAGCAGTACTTC.

This rearrangement joins TRBV6-1 to TRBJ1-1, with 7 bases identical to TRBD1. CDR3 length: 15 amino acids. The germline V gene has CDR1 MNHNS and CDR2 SASEGT. J gave up 6 bases and V 2 bases, and 9 bases lay outside the gene matches. CDR3 in DNA: TGTGCCAGCAGTGAACGGACAGGTGGAAAGGCTGAAGCTTTCTTT. Protein product: CASSERTGGKAEAFF.

The genes are TRBV19 and TRBJ1-1, with 7 bases aligning to TRBD1. This CDR3 has 15 residues. Losses at the gene ends were 6 bases for V and 4 bases for J; bases not matched to a gene: 11. The germline gives CDR1 LNHDA, CDR2 SQIVND (reference sequence). CDR3 in amino acids: CASRDDRERPTEAFF. CDR3 coding DNA: TGTGCCAGTAGAGATGACAGGGAAAGACCCACTGAAGCTTTCTTT.

The V gene is TRBV20-1, the J gene TRBJ2-1, with 13 bases that match TRBD2. Germline CDR1 and CDR2: DFQATT and SNEGSKA (reference sequence). V lost 3 bases to trimming and J lost 11 bases; unmatched junction nucleotides: 4. This CDR3 has 13 residues. The CDR3 reads CSASGLAGAQQFF. The DNA for the CDR3 is TGCAGTGCTAGTGGACTAGCGGGGGCTCAGCAGTTCTTC.

The chain has TRBV2 and TRBJ1-5, with D hard to call. Germline V CDR1 and CDR2: SNHLY, FYNNEI. The CDR3 covers 14 residues. Trimming cost V 8 bases and J 4 bases, with 15 bases left between them. The CDR3 DNA is TGTGCCAGCCACGCTATGGGCCGAAATCAGCCCCAGCATTTT. This encodes CASHAMGRNQPQHF. The whole variable domain, remainder taken from reference TRBV2 and TRBJ1-5, is EPEVTQTPSHQVTQMGQEVILRCVPISNHLYFYWYRQILGQKVEFLVSFYNNEISEKSEIFDDQFSVERPDGSNFTLKIRSTKLEDSAMYFCASHAMGRNQPQHFGDGTRLSIL.